The text below deals with one T cell receptor (beta chain). The data were obtained in a study of blood T cell repertoires in COVID-19. At the level of the study: The samples span acute and convalescent COVID-19 from the United States, Italy and Spain.

Generated by immunoSEQ multiplex PCR, the TCRdb table keeps only in-frame clones and is missing some. Of 150,000 to 200,000 clones in the sample, roughly 91% were seen once. The V gene's germline CDR1 is MNHNS and CDR2 SASEGT. CDR3 length: 12 residues. Trimming shortened V by 2 bases and J by 7 bases, and 6 bases separated the two germline ends. Sequenced: peripheral blood. The clonotype was recovered from a human donor in a cohort sampled during active COVID-19. The V and J genes are TRBV6-1 and TRBJ2-1; no reliable D call. The CDR3 coding sequence is TGTGCCAGCAGTGAATTTAGTAATGAGCAGTTCTTC. Translation gives CASSEFSNEQFF.